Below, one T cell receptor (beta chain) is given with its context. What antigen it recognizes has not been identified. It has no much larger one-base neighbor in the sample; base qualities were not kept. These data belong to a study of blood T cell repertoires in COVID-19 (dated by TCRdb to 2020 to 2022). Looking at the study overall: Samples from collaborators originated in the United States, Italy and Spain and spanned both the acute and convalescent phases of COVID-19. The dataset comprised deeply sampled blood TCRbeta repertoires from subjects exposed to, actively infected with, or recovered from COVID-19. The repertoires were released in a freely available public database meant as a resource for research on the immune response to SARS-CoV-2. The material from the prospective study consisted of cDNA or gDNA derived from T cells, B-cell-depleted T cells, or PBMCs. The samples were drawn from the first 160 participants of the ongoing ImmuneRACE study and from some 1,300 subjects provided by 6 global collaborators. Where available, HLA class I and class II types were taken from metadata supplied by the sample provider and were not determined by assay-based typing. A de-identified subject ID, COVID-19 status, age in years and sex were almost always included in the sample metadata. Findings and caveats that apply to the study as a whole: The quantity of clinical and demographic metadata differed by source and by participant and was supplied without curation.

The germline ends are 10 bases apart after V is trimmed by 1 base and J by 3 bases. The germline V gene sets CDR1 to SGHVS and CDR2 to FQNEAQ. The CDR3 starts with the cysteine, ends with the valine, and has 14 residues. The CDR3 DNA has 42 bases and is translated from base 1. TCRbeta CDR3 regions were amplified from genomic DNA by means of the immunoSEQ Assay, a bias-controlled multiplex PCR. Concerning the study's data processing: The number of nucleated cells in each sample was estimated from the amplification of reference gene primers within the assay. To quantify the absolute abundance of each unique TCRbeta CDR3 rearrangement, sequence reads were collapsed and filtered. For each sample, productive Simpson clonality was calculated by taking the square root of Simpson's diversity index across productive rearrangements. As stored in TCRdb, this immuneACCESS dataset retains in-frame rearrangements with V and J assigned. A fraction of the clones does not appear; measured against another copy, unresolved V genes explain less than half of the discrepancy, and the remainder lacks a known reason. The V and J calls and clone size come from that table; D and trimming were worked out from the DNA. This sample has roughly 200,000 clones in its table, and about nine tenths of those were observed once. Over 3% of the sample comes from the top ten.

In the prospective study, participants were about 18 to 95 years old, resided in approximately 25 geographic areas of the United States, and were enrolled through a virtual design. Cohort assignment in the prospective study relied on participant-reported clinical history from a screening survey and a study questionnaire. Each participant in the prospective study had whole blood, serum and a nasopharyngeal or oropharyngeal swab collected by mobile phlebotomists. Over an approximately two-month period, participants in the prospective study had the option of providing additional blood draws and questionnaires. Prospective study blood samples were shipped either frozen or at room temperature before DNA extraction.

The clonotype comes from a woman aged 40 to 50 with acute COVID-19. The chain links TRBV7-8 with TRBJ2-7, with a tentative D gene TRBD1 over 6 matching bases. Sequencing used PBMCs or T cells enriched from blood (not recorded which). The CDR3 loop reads CASSLDYRDYEQYV. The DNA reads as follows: TGTGCCAGCAGCTTAGACTACAGGGACTACGAGCAGTACGTC.